This T cell receptor beta chain was retrieved from a study of T cell clonality in common variable immunodeficiency. Germline V CDR1 and CDR2: MNHEY, SVGEGT. Unmatched junction bases numbered 9, after V lost 6 bases and J lost 3 bases. The CDR3 consists of 15 residues. In this sample, this clone turned up many times. Sequencing ends 3 residues short of the CDR3 end; the germline J gene provides the rest. Assay: immunoSEQ multiplex PCR; the TCRdb copy retains only in-frame clones and omits some. The sample contains around 81,000 clones, none occurring once; 0.65% to 0.8% lies in the top ten. This chain joins TRBV6-2 or TRBV6-3 and TRBJ2-7; 9 bases are a match to TRBD2. This receptor was identified in a person between 18 and 75 years old in good health. Sequencing used peripheral blood mononuclear cells. The CDR3 reads CASSRVGAGGYEQYF. Partial CDR3 DNA: TGTGCCAGCAGCCGGGTAGGAGCGGGAGGCTACGAG.